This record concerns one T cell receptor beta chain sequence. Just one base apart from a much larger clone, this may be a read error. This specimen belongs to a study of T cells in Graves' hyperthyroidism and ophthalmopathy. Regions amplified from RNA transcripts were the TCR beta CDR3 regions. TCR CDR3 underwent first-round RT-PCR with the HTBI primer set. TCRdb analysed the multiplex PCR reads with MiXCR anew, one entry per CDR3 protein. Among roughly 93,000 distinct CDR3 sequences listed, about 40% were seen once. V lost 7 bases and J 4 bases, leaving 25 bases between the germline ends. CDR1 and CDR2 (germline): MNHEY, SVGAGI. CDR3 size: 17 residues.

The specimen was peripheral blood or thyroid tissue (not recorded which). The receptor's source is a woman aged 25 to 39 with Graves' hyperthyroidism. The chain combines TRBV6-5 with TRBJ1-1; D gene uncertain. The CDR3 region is CASNERHSGSVGTEAFF. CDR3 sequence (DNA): TGTGCCAGCAATGAACGCCACAGTGGGAGCGTGGGCACTGAAGCTTTCTTT.